This T cell receptor beta chain stems from a study of cytomegalovirus exposure and HLA in healthy donors. Study results and caveats: Immune exposure information comprised only CMV serostatus. Later, TCR association rates were found to vary by HLA locus, highest for DRB1 and lowest for HLA-C.

PCR involved 60 Vbeta and 13 Jbeta primers. Some clones are missing from TCRdb's copy, which holds only in-frame ones; the method was immunoSEQ multiplex PCR. The sample contains 150,000 to 200,000 clones, 70% to 90% of which appear only once. About this clone itself: Its antigen remains unknown.

This receptor was obtained from a man in his late teens or twenties in good health and CMV-seropositive. What was sequenced was PBMCs.

The CDR3 nucleotides are TGTGCCAGCAGTCAACAGGGGTCTACCACAGATACGCAGTATTTT. Protein: CASSQQGSTTDTQYF. This chain joins TRBV6-6 and TRBJ2-3; TRBD1 matches 7 bases. This CDR3 contains 15 residues. CDR1 and CDR2 from the germline V gene are MNHNY and SVGAGI (reference sequence). V was pared by 5 bases and J by 2 bases, with 7 bases of the junction left unmatched.